In this sample, the clone carrying this TCR beta chain turned up many times. Its target is not known. The CDR3 is 14 amino acids. V was pared by 5 bases and J by 5 bases, with 13 bases between. Per the germline V gene, CDR1 is SGHTA and CDR2 is FQGNSA. The record originates from a study of T cell repertoires in cytomegalovirus infection. Study-level information: Public signatures in TCR beta pointed to CMV infection and matching HLA type.

Study findings and constraints: The study found HLA-C-restricted CMV-specific TCR beta clonotypes dominating the ex vivo response.

TCRdb re-derived calls from the reads in MiXCR, one entry per CDR3 protein. The data contain about 740,000 distinct CDR3 sequences, roughly 36% of them singletons. The sequence was collected from a human donor in good health (CMV status not recorded). Some clones in this sample may be carry-over from other donors' samples. This sequence joins TRBV7-2 and TRBJ2-1; D perhaps matches TRBD1 (6 bases). Sequencing used PBMCs. DNA for the CDR3: TGTGCCAGCAGCCCAGCGGACAGCAACAATGAGCAGTTCTTC. The encoded protein is CASSPADSNNEQFF.